The 18 T cell receptor beta chains presented below share a single source sample, sequenced in a study of tumor and adjacent non-tumor tissue in lung cancer. The template was RNA from unsorted bulk tissue. The normal lung tissue was taken more than 3 cm from the tumor edge. Three rounds of nested PCR, following a modified ARM-PCR protocol, produced the TCRbeta library. TCRdb independently ran MiXCR on the multiplex PCR reads; one entry per CDR3 protein. The sample contains some 80,000 distinct CDR3 sequences, 70% to 90% of which appear only once. Sequenced sample: distant non-tumor lung tissue. The receptors derive from a man in his fifties or sixties with non-small cell lung cancer.

This clonotype was observed at least ten times. This sequence joins TRBV4-1 and TRBJ1-2, with D maybe TRBD1 (5 bases). V lost 0 bases and J lost 8, with 10 bases in between. The germline V gene has CDR1 MGHRA and CDR2 YSYEKL. This CDR3 has 13 residues. CDR3 DNA sequence: TGCGCCAGCAGCCAAGATATACGGGGCGGCTACACCTTC. Its translation is CASSQDIRGGYTF.

Points on this clonotype: An end of the junction differs from the germline gene, which may be a read error. The chain joins TRBV5-4 to TRBJ2-5; D unresolved. The CDR3 extends over 13 amino acids. Germline V gene sequence: CDR1 SGHNT, CDR2 YYREEE (reference sequence). The CDR3 protein is CAGSPPGQDTQYF. DNA of the CDR3: TGTGCCGGCAGCCCACCCGGCCAAGATACCCAGTACTTC.

A note on this clonotype: An end of the junction differs from the germline gene, which may be a read error. The chain recombines TRBV20-1 with TRBJ1-2, with D perhaps TRBD1 (5 bases). Germline V gene data show CDR1 as DFQATT and CDR2 as SNEGSKA (reference sequence). The CDR3 length is 11 residues. CDR3 DNA: TGCAGTGTTAGAGTAGGGGATGGATACACCTTC. It specifies CSVRVGDGYTF.

About this clonotype itself: At one of its ends the junction is not consistent with the germline gene, which may arise from a read error. This chain uses TRBV11-3 with TRBJ2-3; D possibly matches TRBD1 or TRBD2 (6 bases each). This CDR3 is built from 19 residues. Germline V gives CDR1 SGHNT, CDR2 YENEEA. The CDR3 region is CAGSLDPLEFGGRTDTQYF. DNA for the CDR3: TGTGCCGGCAGCTTAGATCCCCTAGAATTCGGGGGCCGCACAGATACGCAGTATTTT.

The rearrangement joins TRBV7-7 to TRBJ2-1; weak D call: TRBD1 (6 bases). The germline V gene encodes CDR1 SSHAT and CDR2 FNYEAQ (reference sequence). This CDR3 spans 13 amino acids. Between the trimmed V and J ends, which lost 4 bases and 11 bases, there was a span of 15 bases. The CDR3 region has the DNA TGTGCCAGCAGCTCGGACAGTGGGAATCAGCAGTTCTTC. This gives the protein CASSSDSGNQQFF.

A word on this clonotype: A read error is likely, as this CDR3 ends without the conserved phenylalanine or tryptophan. The chain uses TRBV6-2 or TRBV6-3 and TRBJ1-1; no clear D gene. V dropped 2 bases and J dropped 2 bases, with 9 bases sitting between them. This CDR3 comprises 14 residues. In germline, CDR1 is MNHEY, CDR2 SVGEGT. DNA for the CDR3: TGTGCCAGCAGTTACCTCTACGGAAACACTGAAGCTTTCGTT. Its protein is CASSYLYGNTEAFV.

A note on this clonotype: One end of the junction is discordant with germline, which a read error may explain. This chain links TRBV29-1 with TRBJ2-1, with 10 nucleotides matching TRBD2. Per germline, CDR1 SQVTM and CDR2 ANQGSEA. This CDR3 has 13 residues. CDR3 coding DNA: TGCAGCCTTGACGGGACTAGCGCTAATGAGCAGTTTTTC. Translating gives CSLDGTSANEQFF.

Concerning this clonotype itself: One end of the junction does not line up with germline, which may come from a read error. The chain joins TRBV5-1 to TRBJ2-1; 10 bases line up with TRBD2. Germline V gene sequence: CDR1 SGHRS, CDR2 YFSETQ. The CDR3 has 16 amino acids. The CDR3 DNA reads TGCCCCAGCAGCCTGGGCAGCGGGGGGGCGATGAATGAGCAGTTCTTC. Translated, it gives CPSSLGSGGAMNEQFF.

In the case of this clonotype: Given a much more abundant clone one base away, this may be a read error. V gene TRBV20-1 combines with J gene TRBJ2-7; 8 bases line up with TRBD1. CDR1 and CDR2 (germline): DFQATT, SNEGSKA (reference sequence). The CDR3 totals 14 residues. The CDR3 bases are TGCAGTGCTCGACAGGGGTCGTTTTCCTACGAGCGGTACTTC. This gives the protein CSARQGSFSYERYF.

For this clonotype: At one boundary the junction diverges from the germline segment, which might be a read error. The V call is TRBV28, the J call TRBJ2-1; TRBD2 matches 7 bases. CDR1 is MDHEN and CDR2 is SYDVKM in the germline V gene. The CDR3 totals 16 residues. The CDR3 protein is CPSRNLGGSSYNEQSF. CDR3 nucleotide sequence: TGTCCCAGTAGAAACTTGGGGGGGAGCTCCTACAATGAGCAGTCCTTC.

On this clonotype itself: Sequence at one end of the junction differs from germline and may be a read error. The V call is TRBV28, the J call TRBJ2-2; 7 bases fit TRBD1. This CDR3 region has 17 residues. CDR1 MDHEN and CDR2 SYDVKM come from the germline V gene. The CDR3: CANSSNRGREATGELFF. The CDR3 nucleotides are TGTGCCAACAGTTCTAACAGGGGAAGAGAGGCTACCGGGGAGCTGTTTTTT. The full variable domain, in which reference TRBV28 and TRBJ2-2 provide the parts outside the CDR3, is DVKVTQSSRYLVKRTGEKVFLECVQDMDHENMFWYRQDPGLGLRLIYFSYDVKMKEKGDIPEGYSVSREKKERFSLILESASTNQTSMYLCANSSNRGREATGELFFGEGSRLTVL.

On this clonotype itself: This may be a read error: a much more frequent sequence differs by one nucleotide. V usage is TRBV20-1 and J usage is TRBJ2-7; the match to TRBD2 covers 11 bases. This CDR3 region has 18 residues. Germline V gene data show CDR1 as DFQATT and CDR2 as SNEGSKA (reference sequence). For the CDR3, the DNA is TGCAGTGCTAGAGGATTGGCACTAGCGGGGGCGAGCTCCTACGAGCTGTACTTC. The encoded protein is CSARGLALAGASSYELYF.

With respect to this clonotype: With a much larger clone just one base away, this may be a read error. The chain recombines TRBV7-2 with TRBJ2-1, with a tentative D call TRBD2 (5 bases). The V and J ends lost 0 bases and 0 bases respectively, with 9 bases between them. The CDR3 spans 16 residues. The germline gives CDR1 SGHTA, CDR2 FQGNSA. Here the CDR3 reads CASSLASSTSYNEQFF. DNA of the CDR3: TGTGCCAGCAGCTTAGCCTCTAGCACCTCCTACAATGAGCAGTTCTTC.

The V call is TRBV29-1, the J call TRBJ1-1, with a tentative D call TRBD1 (6 bases). The germline CDR1 and CDR2 sequences are SQVTM and ANQGSEA. The CDR3 has 12 residues. The CDR3: CNTPEGETEAFF. The CDR3 DNA sequence: TGCAACACCCCGGAGGGGGAAACTGAAGCTTTCTTT.

This clonotype appeared once. The junction shows a germline mismatch at one end, possibly a read error. The V call is TRBV7-9, the J call TRBJ2-7, with D hard to call. Germline V gene sequence: CDR1 SEHNR, CDR2 FQNEAQ (reference sequence). The CDR3 runs to 12 residues. CDR3 in amino acids: CANSDGFHEQYF. CDR3 nucleotides: TGTGCCAACAGCGATGGGTTCCACGAGCAGTACTTC.

The gene calls are TRBV5-1 and TRBJ2-7; D is possibly TRBD1 or TRBD2 (6 bases each). V was clipped by 1 base and J by 3 bases, with 14 bases between them. Germline assignment: CDR1 SGHRS and CDR2 YFSETQ. CDR3 size: 15 residues. The CDR3 DNA follows: TGCGCCAGCAGCTTGAGAATCGGGGGCGTCTACGAGCAGTACTTC. This encodes CASSLRIGGVYEQYF.

Comments on this clonotype: A much larger clone differs from this one at a single base, so this may be a read error. The rearrangement uses TRBV6-1 and TRBJ1-5, with no clear D. Germline CDR1 and CDR2: MNHNS and SASEGT. CDR3 length: 13 residues. This CDR3 reads CAGSLQVRQPQHF. In DNA, the CDR3 is TGTGCCGGCAGCCTTCAGGTTAGGCAGCCCCAGCATTTT.

Concerning this clonotype itself: Sequence at one end of the junction differs from germline and may be a read error. This rearrangement joins TRBV10-2 to TRBJ1-1, with D hard to call. This CDR3 is built from 13 residues. CDR1 and CDR2 (germline): WSHSY, SAAADI. Here the CDR3 DNA reads TGCGCCGGCAGTGTTGTGGGGTACACTGAAGTTTTCTTT. Translating gives CAGSVVGYTEVFF.